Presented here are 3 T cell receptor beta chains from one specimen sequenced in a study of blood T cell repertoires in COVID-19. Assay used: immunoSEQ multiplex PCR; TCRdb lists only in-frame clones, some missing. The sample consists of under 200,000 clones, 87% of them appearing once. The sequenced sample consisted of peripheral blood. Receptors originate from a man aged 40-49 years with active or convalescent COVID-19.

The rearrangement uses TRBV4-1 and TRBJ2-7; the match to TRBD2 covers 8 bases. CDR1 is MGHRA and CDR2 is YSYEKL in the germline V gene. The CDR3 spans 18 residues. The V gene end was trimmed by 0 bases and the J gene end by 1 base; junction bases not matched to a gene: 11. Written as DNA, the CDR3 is TGCGCCAGCAGCCAAGATCAAGTGCTGGGACTAGGGTCCTACGAGCAGTACTTC. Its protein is CASSQDQVLGLGSYEQYF.

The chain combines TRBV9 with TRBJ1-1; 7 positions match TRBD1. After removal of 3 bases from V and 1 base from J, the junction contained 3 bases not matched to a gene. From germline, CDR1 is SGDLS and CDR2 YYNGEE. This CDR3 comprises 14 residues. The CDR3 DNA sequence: TGTGCCAGCAGCGCGGGACAGCCGAACACTGAAGCTTTCTTT. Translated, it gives CASSAGQPNTEAFF.

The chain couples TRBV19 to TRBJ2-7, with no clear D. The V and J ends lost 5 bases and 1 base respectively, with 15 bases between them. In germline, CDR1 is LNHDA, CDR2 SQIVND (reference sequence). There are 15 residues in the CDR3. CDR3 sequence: CASSPQAGLSYEQYF. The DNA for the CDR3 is TGTGCCAGTAGTCCCCAGGCAGGCCTTTCCTACGAGCAGTACTTC.